The 26 T cell receptor beta chains in this list originate from one sample, sequenced in a study of T cells after yellow fever vaccination. Using its own MiXCR run on the 5' RACE reads, TCRdb lists one record per CDR3 protein. The sample has 10,000 to 15,000 distinct CDR3 sequences, about 5.8% seen once. The sequencing used PBMCs, either bulk or a sorted T-cell subset (CD4+, CD8+, memory, or dextramer-sorted; not recorded which), collected on the day of the yellow fever booster vaccination. The receptors shown here come from a man aged 30 to 39 who received the YFV17D yellow fever vaccine.

This clonotype was seen repeatedly, ten times or more. The V and J genes are TRBV12-3 or TRBV12-4 and TRBJ2-6; D gene uncertain. V was pared by 4 bases and J by 1 base, with 2 bases between. CDR3 size: 13 residues. CDR3 in DNA: TGTGCCAGCAGTTCATCTGGGGCCAACGTCCTGACTTTC. Its protein product is CASSSSGANVLTF.

This clonotype came up many times. The chain carries TRBV12-3 or TRBV12-4 and TRBJ2-1; no clear D. Between the trimmed V and J ends, which lost 2 bases and 5 bases, there was a span of 16 bases. The CDR3 covers 16 residues. CDR3 bases: TGTGCCAGCAGTTTAAGGGCAGTTACTGCCAACAATGAGCAGTTCTTC. Translation gives CASSLRAVTANNEQFF.

In this sample, this clonotype turned up many times. The rearrangement joins TRBV10-3 to TRBJ2-2; D tentatively reads TRBD1 or TRBD2 (6 bases each). V was trimmed by 9 bases and J by 0 bases, leaving 11 bases between them. Germline lookup yields CDR1 ENHRY and CDR2 SYGVKD. This CDR3 contains 14 residues. The CDR3 is CAITGASNTGELFF. CDR3 sequence (DNA): TGTGCCATAACGGGGGCGTCGAACACCGGGGAGCTGTTTTTT.

This clonotype was seen ten or more times. This sequence joins TRBV3-1 and TRBJ1-1, with D tentatively TRBD1 (6 bases). Trimming pared 3 bases from V and 11 bases from J, leaving 13 bases between. This CDR3 comprises 12 residues. Germline CDR1 and CDR2: LGHDT and YNNKEL (reference sequence). In nucleotides, the CDR3 is TGTGCCAGCAGCCATGAATACACAGGGGCTTTCTTT. This sequence encodes CASSHEYTGAFF.

This clonotype was observed at least ten times. The V gene is TRBV29-1, the J gene TRBJ2-1; a possible D gene is TRBD1 (6 bases). Trimming shortened V by 2 bases and J by 2 bases, and 7 bases separated the two germline ends. Germline CDR1 SQVTM, CDR2 ANQGSEA. The CDR3 sequence is 13 residues long. The CDR3 loop reads CSVERQAYNEQFF. CDR3 DNA sequence: TGCAGCGTTGAAAGACAGGCCTACAATGAGCAGTTCTTC.

There are many counts of this clonotype. J is TRBJ1-5 and V is TRBV5-6; D not resolved. The ends were cut back, 3 bases at V and 1 base at J, with 14 bases in the middle. The CDR3 totals 16 residues. CDR1 is SGHDT, CDR2 YYEEEE, per germline. CDR3 region: CASSWSRQTSNQPQHF. CDR3 coding DNA: TGTGCCAGCAGCTGGTCTAGACAAACGAGCAATCAGCCCCAGCATTTT.

In its sample, this clonotype was seen many times. The genes are TRBV10-3 and TRBJ1-1; maybe TRBD1 (5 bases). This CDR3 spans 15 amino acids. V gave up 7 bases and J gave up 2 bases, with 17 bases separating them. Germline assignment: CDR1 ENHRY and CDR2 SYGVKD. The CDR3 DNA reads TGTGCCATCAAGGACAAGGCAGACTTAAACACTGAAGCTTTCTTT. Its protein is CAIKDKADLNTEAFF.

This clonotype is labeled medium-sized. The chain couples TRBV29-1 to TRBJ1-1, with 9 bases fitting TRBD1. Germline values: CDR1 SQVTM, CDR2 ANQGSEA. CDR3 size: 12 residues. V lost 5 bases, J lost 4 bases, and 2 bases stayed unmatched. CDR3 in amino acids: CSVRDRVTEAFF. The CDR3 DNA sequence: TGCAGCGTTCGGGACAGGGTCACTGAAGCTTTCTTT.

The V and J genes are TRBV7-2 and TRBJ2-2, with D perhaps given as TRBD1 or TRBD2 (5 bases each). This CDR3 region has 14 residues. V was cut by 3 bases and J by 8 bases, with 13 bases left in between. Germline V CDR1 and CDR2: SGHTA, FQGNSA. The CDR3 protein is CASSLRGVKGELFF. The CDR3 DNA reads as TGTGCCAGCAGCTTGAGGGGCGTGAAGGGGGAGCTGTTTTTT.

This clonotype was seen at least ten times. The chain recombines TRBV5-1 with TRBJ2-6; D uncertain. V lost 0 bases to trimming and J lost 1 base, with 5 bases between them. Germline V gene data show CDR1 as SGHRS and CDR2 as YFSETQ. The CDR3 is 15 amino acids. CDR3 in amino acids: CASSLDGSGANVLTF. DNA for the CDR3: TGCGCCAGCAGCTTGGACGGATCTGGGGCCAACGTCCTGACTTTC.

This clonotype was recorded at least ten times. The chain joins TRBV9 to TRBJ2-3; 7 nucleotides agree with TRBD2. From germline, CDR1 is SGDLS and CDR2 YYNGEE. V lost 2 bases to trimming and J lost 5 bases; unmatched junction nucleotides: 5. The CDR3 loop spans 14 amino acids. The CDR3 coding sequence is TGTGCCAGCAGCGTTTCCGGGAGGAAAGATACGCAGTATTTT. It encodes CASSVSGRKDTQYF. Using reference TRBV9 and TRBJ2-3 for the parts outside the CDR3, the full variable domain is DSGVTQTPKHLITATGQRVTLRCSPRSGDLSVYWYQQSLDQGLQFLIQYYNGEERAKGNILERFSAQQFPDLHSELNLSSLELGDSALYFCASSVSGRKDTQYFGPGTRLTVL.

This clonotype is termed medium-sized. The chain employs TRBV15 and TRBJ1-1; TRBD1 aligns across 8 bases. CDR1 LNHNV and CDR2 YYDKDF come from the germline V gene (reference sequence). The CDR3 spans 14 residues. With 5 bases clipped from V and 3 bases from J, the junction kept 5 bases outside the gene matches. The DNA of the CDR3 is TGTGCCACCAGCCTTTTGGACAGGGACACTGAAGCTTTCTTT. Translation gives CATSLLDRDTEAFF.

In this sample, this clonotype is medium-sized. Mismatch with germline at one junction end may stem from a read error. The V gene is TRBV7-7, the J gene TRBJ2-2; 10 nucleotides match TRBD2. The CDR3 has 15 amino acids. Germline V CDR1 and CDR2: SSHAT, FNYEAQ (reference sequence). The CDR3 DNA is TGTGCTAGCAGCTTAGCTAGCGGGAGCCCCGGGGAGCTGTTTTTT. It is translated as CASSLASGSPGELFF.

This clonotype was detected many times. The CDR3 DNA sequence: TGTGCCAGCAGCCAAGACGGGGGACAGACTCAGCCCCAGCATTTT. Translated: CASSQDGGQTQPQHF. The chain links TRBV4-2 to TRBJ1-5, with TRBD1 identical over 7 bases. Germline CDR1 LGHNA, CDR2 YNFKEQ. This CDR3 contains 15 residues. Losses at the gene ends were 0 bases for V and 6 bases for J; bases not matched to a gene: 5.

Many counts were recorded for this clonotype. The gene calls are TRBV19 and TRBJ1-1, with a tentative D call TRBD1 (5 bases). Trimming removed 5 bases from V and 0 bases from J, with 10 bases in between. The CDR3 is 14 amino acids. The V gene's germline CDR1 is LNHDA and CDR2 SQIVND (reference sequence). The DNA for the CDR3 is TGTGCCAGTAGTCCCTGGGGCATGAACACTGAAGCTTTCTTT. Encoded protein: CASSPWGMNTEAFF.

This clonotype was seen many times. The chain recombines TRBV18 with TRBJ2-3; no reliable D call. CDR1 KGHSH and CDR2 LQKENI come from the germline V gene. The CDR3 contains 14 residues. Trimming removed 4 bases at V and 4 bases at J, with 12 bases between. The CDR3 DNA reads TGTGCCAGCTCACTTTCAACCCTGCCAGATACGCAGTATTTT. As protein: CASSLSTLPDTQYF. The whole variable domain, filled in from reference TRBV18 and TRBJ2-3, reads NAGVMQNPRHLVRRRGQEARLRCSPMKGHSHVYWYRQLPEEGLKFMVYLQKENIIDESGMPKERFSAEFPKEGPSILRIQQVVRGDSAAYFCASSLSTLPDTQYFGPGTRLTVL.

Comments on this clonotype: This could be a read error, since a much larger clone is one nucleotide away. V is TRBV3-1 and J is TRBJ2-7; D not resolved. Germline V gene lookup returns CDR1 LGHDT and CDR2 YNNKEL (reference sequence). CDR3 length equals 10 residues. CDR3 region: CAISLYEQYF. The CDR3 DNA reads TGTGCCATCAGCCTATACGAGCAGTACTTC.

In its sample, this clonotype was seen many times. The chain is built from TRBV10-3 and TRBJ1-2, with D tentatively TRBD1 (5 bases). Trimming cost V 0 bases and J 0 bases, with 11 bases left between them. CDR1 and CDR2 from the germline V gene are ENHRY and SYGVKD. The CDR3 covers 16 residues. This CDR3 reads CAISESGARANYGYTF. The DNA of the CDR3 is TGTGCCATCAGTGAGTCCGGGGCCAGGGCTAACTATGGCTACACCTTC.

V gene TRBV2 combines with J gene TRBJ2-5, with D perhaps assigned TRBD1 or TRBD2 (5 bases each). Trimming removed 6 bases from V and 0 bases from J, with 8 bases in between. Looked up from germline, CDR1 is SNHLY and CDR2 is FYNNEI. CDR3 length equals 13 residues. DNA of the CDR3: TGTGCCAGCAGCCGGGACCACCAAGAGACCCAGTACTTC. This gives the protein CASSRDHQETQYF.

This clonotype appeared many times. The chain combines TRBV5-1 with TRBJ2-1; D unresolved. The CDR3 spans 15 residues. V was shortened by 0 bases and J by 4 bases, with 11 bases between the two germline ends. The germline V gene has CDR1 SGHRS and CDR2 YFSETQ. This CDR3 reads CASSLVGGDYNEQFF. CDR3 coding DNA: TGCGCCAGCAGCTTGGTTGGCGGAGATTACAATGAGCAGTTCTTC.

This clonotype was detected many times. The CDR3 spells CSASLAGVTGELFF. The CDR3 DNA sequence: TGCAGTGCTAGCTTAGCGGGAGTAACCGGGGAGCTGTTTTTT. The chain joins TRBV20-1 to TRBJ2-2; 9 bases fit TRBD2. The CDR3 runs 14 residues. With V trimmed by 3 bases and J by 5 bases, 4 bases remained unmatched. Germline V gene lookup returns CDR1 DFQATT and CDR2 SNEGSKA (reference sequence).

J is TRBJ2-1 and V is TRBV5-1; D gene unclear. The CDR3 has 14 amino acids. The V and J ends lost 4 bases and 8 bases respectively, with 16 bases between them. Germline V gene data show CDR1 as SGHRS and CDR2 as YFSETQ. As DNA, the CDR3 is TGCGCCAGCAGCCGCGGTCCAACCGGTTATGAGCAGTTCTTC. This encodes CASSRGPTGYEQFF.

The chain is built from TRBV3-1 and TRBJ2-1, with TRBD2 matching 9 bases. The V segment lost 11 bases and the J segment 5 bases; nucleotides outside the gene matches: 13. The CDR3 has 15 residues. Germline V gene data show CDR1 as LGHDT and CDR2 as YNNKEL (reference sequence). In DNA, the CDR3 is TGTGCCTGCTGCCAAGCTAGCGGGGCGAACAATGAGCAGTTCTTC. Residues: CACCQASGANNEQFF.

At least ten counts were recorded for this clonotype. The J gene is TRBJ1-1, the V gene TRBV4-1, with D uncertain. There are 11 residues in the CDR3. Per the germline V gene, CDR1 is MGHRA and CDR2 is YSYEKL. V gave up 6 bases and J gave up 5 bases, with 7 bases separating them. Written as DNA, the CDR3 is TGCGCCAGCAGAAGGGATACTGAAGCTTTCTTT. This gives the protein CASRRDTEAFF.

This clonotype was detected many times. This chain uses TRBV20-1 with TRBJ1-5; D unresolved. Deletions cut 0 bases from V and 11 bases from J, with 8 bases between. From germline, CDR1 is DFQATT and CDR2 SNEGSKA (reference sequence). This CDR3 has 11 amino acids. The CDR3 loop reads CSAREAAAQHF. The CDR3 DNA reads as TGCAGTGCTAGAGAGGCTGCGGCCCAGCATTTT.

This clonotype is medium-sized (0.01 to 0.1%). The rearrangement links TRBV4-3 to TRBJ2-3; 9 bases are a match to TRBD2. The CDR3 spans 17 residues. Germline V lookup: CDR1 LGHNA, CDR2 YSLEER. Trimming at V came to 0 bases and at J to 2 bases, leaving 6 bases not matched to a gene. The CDR3 coding sequence is TGCGCCAGCAGCCAAGATGGCCCTAGCGGGATCACAGATACGCAGTATTTT. This codes for CASSQDGPSGITDTQYF.